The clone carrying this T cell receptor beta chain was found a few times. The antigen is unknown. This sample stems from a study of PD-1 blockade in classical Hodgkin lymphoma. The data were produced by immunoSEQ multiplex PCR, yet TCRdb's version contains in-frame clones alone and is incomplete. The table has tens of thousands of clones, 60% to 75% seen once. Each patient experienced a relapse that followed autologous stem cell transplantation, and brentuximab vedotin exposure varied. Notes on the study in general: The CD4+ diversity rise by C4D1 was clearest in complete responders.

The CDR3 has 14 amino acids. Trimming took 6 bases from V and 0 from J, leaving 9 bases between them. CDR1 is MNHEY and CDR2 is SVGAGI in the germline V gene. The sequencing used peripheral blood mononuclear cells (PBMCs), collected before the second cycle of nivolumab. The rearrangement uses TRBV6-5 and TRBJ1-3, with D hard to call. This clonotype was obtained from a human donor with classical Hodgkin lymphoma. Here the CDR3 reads CASRPAASGNTIYF. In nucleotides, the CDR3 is TGTGCCAGCAGACCCGCCGCCTCTGGAAACACCATATATTTT.